A selection of T cell receptor beta chains follows, all from one sample in a study of T cell changes during pregnancy in multiple sclerosis. This table comes from immunoSEQ multiplex PCR, and its TCRdb copy is limited to in-frame clones, with some not included. The sample includes under 70,000 clones, approximately 92% seen only once; the top ten take roughly 2%. The material sequenced was peripheral blood, taken in the third trimester of pregnancy. Receptors originate from a female donor in good health, enrolled as a control in a pregnancy study. Each CDR3 is given with its conserved first and last residue. D genes are given only for firm matches. Not all rows give a size; the values are once, few, many and, for expanded clones, a class.

>13|TRBJ1-2|NA|NA|TRBV6-5
CATQRRHIDGYTF
TGTGCCACCCAACGGCGGCACATCGACGGCTACACCTTC
>14|TRBJ2-6|TRBD1|NA|TRBV7-2
CASSPGTAPNVLTF
TGTGCCAGCAGCCCCGGGACAGCACCTAACGTCCTGACTTTC
>14|TRBJ2-3|NA|NA|TRBV28
CASSSGFDTDTQYF
TGTGCCAGCAGTTCGGGGTTCGACACAGATACGCAGTATTTT
>12|TRBJ2-5|NA|NA|TRBV30
CAWSGRRETQYF
TGTGCCTGGAGTGGGAGGAGGGAGACCCAGTACTTC
>16|TRBJ1-1|NA|NA|TRBV25-1
CASSGRFRDMNTEAFF
TGTGCCAGCAGTGGTCGATTCAGGGACATGAACACTGAAGCTTTCTTT
>13|TRBJ2-5|TRBD2|NA|TRBV29-1
CSAQTGGRETQYF
TGCAGCGCCCAAACCGGGGGGAGGGAGACCCAGTACTTC
>14|TRBJ2-7|TRBD1|NA|TRBV9
CASSIGQGPYEQYF
TGTGCCAGCAGCATAGGACAGGGGCCTTACGAGCAGTACTTC
>16|TRBJ2-1|TRBD2|NA|TRBV18
CASSAGLAGTYNEQFF
TGTGCCAGCTCAGCAGGACTAGCGGGTACCTACAATGAGCAGTTCTTC
>16|TRBJ2-5|NA|NA|TRBV28
CASSLSGMRASETQYF
TGTGCCAGCAGTTTGTCGGGGATGCGCGCTTCGGAGACCCAGTACTTC
>15|TRBJ1-3|NA|NA|TRBV6-5
CASSRQGDSGNTIYF
TGTGCCAGCAGTCGGCAGGGTGACTCTGGAAACACCATATATTTT
>16|TRBJ2-7|NA|NA|TRBV15
CATSRDTSESSYEQYF
TGTGCCACCAGCAGAGATACCAGCGAGAGCTCCTACGAGCAGTACTTC
>15|TRBJ2-1|NA|NA|TRBV5-3
CARSSGHPGTNEQFF
TGTGCCAGAAGCTCGGGACACCCTGGTACCAATGAGCAGTTCTTC
>14|TRBJ1-4|TRBD1|NA|TRBV11-2
CASSLDRGGEKLFF
TGTGCCAGCAGCTTGGACAGGGGGGGGGAAAAACTGTTTTTT
>12|TRBJ2-5|NA|NA|TRBV5-8
CASSSHYGGQYF
TGTGCCAGCAGCTCGCATTATGGAGGCCAGTACTTC
>16|TRBJ1-5|NA|NA|TRBV6-6
CASSYYTGAYNQPQHF
TGTGCCAGCAGTTACTACACAGGCGCGTACAATCAGCCCCAGCATTTT
>14|TRBJ2-5|TRBD1|NA|TRBV2
CASSERTGRETQYF
TGTGCCAGCAGTGAAAGGACAGGGAGAGAGACCCAGTACTTC
>12|TRBJ2-5|NA|NA|TRBV5-5
CASSLVRETQYF
TGTGCCAGCAGCTTGGTGAGGGAGACCCAGTACTTC
>13|TRBJ2-1|NA|NA|TRBV6-1
CASSEEVRGEQFF
TGTGCCAGCAGTGAAGAGGTACGAGGGGAGCAGTTCTTC
>11|TRBJ2-7|NA|NA|TRBV28
CASSPSREQYF
TGTGCCAGCAGTCCGTCGAGGGAGCAGTACTTC
>15|TRBJ2-7|NA|NA|TRBV6-5
CASSPLEGVGYEQYF
TGTGCCAGCAGTCCCCTCGAGGGGGTGGGCTACGAGCAGTACTTC
>13|TRBJ2-3|NA|NA|TRBV11-2
CASSLRIADTQYF
TGTGCCAGCAGCTTGAGGATCGCAGATACGCAGTATTTT
>15|TRBJ1-2|TRBD1|NA|TRBV6-5
CASSYQLTGGGGYTF
TGTGCCAGCAGTTACCAACTAACAGGGGGCGGAGGCTACACCTTC
>17|TRBJ2-6|TRBD1|NA|TRBV10-3
CAITGRQGAGGANVLTF
TGTGCCATCACCGGAAGGCAGGGGGCAGGTGGGGCCAACGTCCTGACTTTC
>16|TRBJ2-5|NA|once|TRBV7-9
CASSSEQGTGQETQYF
TGTGCCAGCAGTTCAGAACAGGGTACCGGTCAAGAGACCCAGTACTTC